Each of the 32 T cell receptor beta chains below was sequenced from the same sample in a study of OX40 agonist ivuxolimab in advanced cancers. The library relied on the immunoSEQ multiplex PCR assay. TCRdb took this table from immuneACCESS and kept in-frame rearrangements with V and J called. Such tables lack part of the clones; where checked against another copy, unresolved V genes explain under half of the gap, and the rest is unexplained. This sample has some 71,000 clones in its table, and around 93% of those were observed once. The ten largest clones add up to more than 14% of the sample. This specimen was CD4+ or CD8+ T cells sorted from blood, taken in a trial of the OX40 agonist ivuxolimab. These receptors were taken from an adult with an advanced solid tumor such as melanoma, head and neck, liver or kidney cancer.

The chain couples TRBV4-2 to TRBJ2-1; 13 positions agree with TRBD2. Looked up from germline, CDR1 is LGHNA and CDR2 is YNFKEQ. V lost 7 bases, J lost 8 bases, and 11 bases stayed unmatched. This CDR3 has 16 amino acids. The CDR3 bases are TGTGCCAGCACCTCAGGACTAGCGGGAGAGTTCGATGAGCAGTTCTTC. Its translation: CASTSGLAGEFDEQFF.

This clone was observed once. The rearrangement uses TRBV19 and TRBJ1-1; no clear D. Trimming removed 8 bases at V and 0 bases at J, with 7 bases between. The CDR3 is 12 amino acids. Per the germline V gene, CDR1 is LNHDA and CDR2 is SQIVND (reference sequence). The CDR3 is CASATVNTEAFF. CDR3 nucleotides: TGTGCCAGTGCCACGGTGAACACTGAAGCTTTCTTT.

The V call is TRBV7-2, the J call TRBJ2-1; weak D call: TRBD1 (8 bases). V lost 5 bases and J 7 bases, leaving 18 bases between the germline ends. The CDR3 spans 15 residues. Germline V gene data show CDR1 as SGHTA and CDR2 as FQGNSA. The CDR3: CASSQGAGALNEQFF. As DNA, the CDR3 is TGTGCCAGCAGCCAGGGGGCGGGAGCCTTGAATGAGCAGTTCTTC. The complete variable domain, with remaining parts taken from reference TRBV7-2 and TRBJ2-1, reads GAGVSQSPSNKVTEKGKDVELRCDPISGHTALYWYRQSLGQGLEFLIYFQGNSAPDKSGLPSDRFSAERTGGSVSTLTIQRTQQEDSAVYLCASSQGAGALNEQFFGPGTRLTVL.

The genes are TRBV7-8 and TRBJ1-1; possibly TRBD1 for D (5 bases). Trimming cost V 5 bases and J 6 bases, with 10 bases left between them. CDR1 is SGHVS and CDR2 is FQNEAQ in the germline V gene. The CDR3 contains 12 residues. The CDR3 DNA sequence: TGTGCCAGCAGCGGGGGAGGGCCTGAAGCTTTCTTT. It translates to CASSGGGPEAFF.

V and J are TRBV11-2 and TRBJ2-2; 9 nucleotides align to TRBD2. The V gene end was trimmed by 0 bases and the J gene end by 5 bases; junction bases not matched to a gene: 7. Germline V gene sequence: CDR1 SGHAT, CDR2 FQNNGV. The CDR3 has 17 residues. The CDR3 protein is CASSLDLASGKTGELFF. CDR3 nucleotide sequence: TGTGCCAGCAGCTTAGATCTAGCTAGCGGGAAAACCGGGGAGCTGTTTTTT.

This sequence joins TRBV27 and TRBJ2-7; 7 nucleotides line up with TRBD1. V lost 2 bases and J lost 0; bases outside the gene matches: 7. The CDR3 runs to 16 residues. Per the germline V gene, CDR1 is MNHEY and CDR2 is SMNVEV (reference sequence). For the CDR3, the DNA is TGTGCCAGCAGTTTAAGTGTCGGGACAGTCTCCTACGAGCAGTACTTC. Protein sequence: CASSLSVGTVSYEQYF.

The chain recombines TRBV19 with TRBJ2-3, with D maybe TRBD1 (6 bases). This CDR3 contains 11 residues. V was shortened by 8 bases and J by 4 bases, with 7 bases between the two germline ends. The germline CDR1 and CDR2 sequences are LNHDA and SQIVND (reference sequence). The CDR3 DNA is TGTGCCAGTGGGGGCCCAGATACGCAGTATTTT. As protein: CASGGPDTQYF.

CDR3 protein: CASRASGTSTDTQYF. The CDR3 nucleotides read TGTGCCAGCCGGGCTAGCGGGACTAGCACAGATACGCAGTATTTT. The chain uses TRBV5-6 and TRBJ2-3; 9 nucleotides match TRBD2. Trimming at V came to 7 bases and at J to 0 bases, leaving 6 bases not matched to a gene. Germline V gene lookup returns CDR1 SGHDT and CDR2 YYEEEE. The CDR3 spans 15 residues. The full variable domain, its missing parts supplied by reference TRBV5-6 and TRBJ2-3, is DAGVTQSPTHLIKTRGQQVTLRCSPKSGHDTVSWYQQALGQGPQFIFQYYEEEERQRGNFPDRFSGHQFPNYSSELNVNALLLGDSALYLCASRASGTSTDTQYFGPGTRLTVL.

The chain combines TRBV4-1 with TRBJ2-7, with TRBD1 matching over 8 bases. This CDR3 comprises 14 residues. CDR1 and CDR2 (germline): MGHRA, YSYEKL. V gave up 4 bases and J gave up 2 bases; unmatched junction bases: 4. CDR3 amino acids: CASSPRQGPYEQYF. CDR3 DNA sequence: TGCGCCAGCAGCCCACGACAGGGGCCCTACGAGCAGTACTTC.

In regard to this clone: The junction departs from the called germline gene at one end, perhaps through a read error. Additional DNA sequences in this sample encode the identical CDR3. The chain combines TRBV18 with TRBJ1-2; D is unclear. CDR1 is KGHSH and CDR2 is LQKENI in the germline V gene. This CDR3 is 16 amino acids long. For the CDR3, the DNA is TGTGCTAGCTCACCATCTCCAGCTCGAACAGACTATGGCTACACCTTC. Encoded protein: CASSPSPARTDYGYTF.

This chain connects TRBV15 to TRBJ1-3; the D gene is possibly TRBD1 (5 bases). Germline V CDR1 and CDR2: LNHNV, YYDKDF (reference sequence). V lost 5 bases and J 4 bases, leaving 15 bases between the germline ends. CDR3 length: 15 amino acids. The CDR3 coding sequence is TGTGCCACCAGCTTGGATAAGGGGTCAGGAAACACCATATATTTT. This sequence encodes CATSLDKGSGNTIYF.

This clone has only one observation. J is TRBJ2-5 and V is TRBV29-1, with D possibly TRBD1 on 6 matching bases. CDR1 SQVTM and CDR2 ANQGSEA come from the germline V gene. The CDR3 consists of 16 residues. V was trimmed by 4 bases and J by 5 bases, leaving 23 bases between them. CDR3 sequence: CSVGGLQQGRSETQYF. The CDR3 nucleotides are TGCAGCGTTGGGGGTCTTCAACAGGGAAGGAGTGAGACCCAGTACTTC.

CDR3 coding DNA: TGTGCCAGCAGCGAGCGGGAGGAGGGGAGGGAGACCCAGTACTTC. Amino acid sequence: CASSEREEGRETQYF. The chain has TRBV6-6 and TRBJ2-5, with 9 positions matching TRBD2. CDR1 and CDR2 from the germline V gene are MNHNY and SVGAGI (reference sequence). Trimming cost V 6 bases and J 5 bases; bases outside gene matches: 10. The CDR3 sequence is 15 residues long.

Written as DNA, the CDR3 is TGTGCCAGCAGTTACTCCTCTACAGGGGCCTACGAGCAGTACTTC. Its translation: CASSYSSTGAYEQYF. This sequence joins TRBV6-6 and TRBJ2-7, with 7 bases identical to TRBD1. Germline trimming cut 0 bases from V and 2 bases from J; bases unmatched to any gene: 4. The CDR3 consists of 15 residues. CDR1 is MNHNY, CDR2 SVGAGI, per germline (reference sequence).

The chain combines TRBV7-2 with TRBJ2-5; TRBD1 matches at 7 bases. Germline-derived CDR1 and CDR2 are SGHTA and FQGNSA. The length of the CDR3 is 15 residues. V lost 0 bases, J lost 5 bases, and 6 bases stayed unmatched. The CDR3 bases are TGTGCCAGCAGCTTAGCAAGGGGGCTGGGGGAGACCCAGTACTTC. It is translated as CASSLARGLGETQYF.

V usage is TRBV7-9 and J usage is TRBJ1-1, with a possible D match to TRBD1 (5 bases). Looked up from germline, CDR1 is SEHNR and CDR2 is FQNEAQ (reference sequence). This CDR3 is built from 17 residues. The germline V and J ends were trimmed by 5 bases and 1 base, with 20 bases remaining between them. The CDR3: CASSPIPGEKENTEAFF. CDR3 bases: TGTGCCAGCAGCCCCATTCCGGGGGAGAAAGAGAACACTGAAGCTTTCTTT.

CDR3 coding DNA: TGTGCCAGCAGTCCGGGGAAGGGTAATGAAAAACTGTTTTTT. Encoded protein: CASSPGKGNEKLFF. The J gene is TRBJ1-4, the V gene TRBV28; no reliable D call. Germline V gene lookup returns CDR1 MDHEN and CDR2 SYDVKM. V was cut by 5 bases and J by 4 bases, with 11 bases left in between. The CDR3 is 14 residues long.

This chain links TRBV6-8 with TRBJ2-5, with D maybe TRBD2 (7 bases). Germline loops: CDR1 MNHGY, CDR2 SAAAGT. Trimming removed 7 bases at V and 2 bases at J, with 11 bases between. CDR3 size: 13 residues. CDR3 amino acids: CASKGGPQETQYF. CDR3 DNA sequence: TGTGCCAGCAAGGGGGGGCCTCAAGAGACCCAGTACTTC.

This chain links TRBV7-7 with TRBJ2-7; D may be TRBD1 (6 bases). The CDR3 has 14 amino acids. Germline CDR1 SSHAT, CDR2 FNYEAQ (reference sequence). Trimming removed 5 bases from V and 3 bases from J, with 14 bases in between. This CDR3 is CASSPPTGSYEQYF. Written as DNA, the CDR3 is TGTGCCAGCAGCCCCCCGACAGGAAGCTACGAGCAGTACTTC. The full variable domain, in which reference TRBV7-7 and TRBJ2-7 provide the parts outside the CDR3, is GAGVSQSPRYKVTKRGQDVTLRCDPISSHATLYWYQQALGQGPEFLTYFNYEAQPDKSGLPSDRFSAERPEGSISTLTIQRTEQRDSAMYRCASSPPTGSYEQYFGPGTRLTVT.

The chain links TRBV4-2 to TRBJ1-3, with no clear D. This CDR3 comprises 14 residues. V gave up 0 bases and J gave up 1 base, with 4 bases separating them. Germline values: CDR1 LGHNA, CDR2 YNFKEQ. DNA of the CDR3: TGTGCCAGCAGCCAAGATATATCTGGAAACACCATATATTTT. Translating gives CASSQDISGNTIYF.

The genes are TRBV27 and TRBJ1-4; D is perhaps TRBD1 (5 bases). The CDR3 spans 14 residues. Between the trimmed V and J ends, which lost 5 bases and 4 bases, there was a span of 11 bases. Germline CDR1 MNHEY, CDR2 SMNVEV (reference sequence). In nucleotides, the CDR3 is TGTGCCAGCAGTGTGACAGCCAATAATGAAAAACTGTTTTTT. As protein: CASSVTANNEKLFF.

The chain has TRBV4-1 and TRBJ2-5, with TRBD2 as a possible D gene (5 bases). The CDR3 contains 15 residues. Germline V gene data show CDR1 as MGHRA and CDR2 as YSYEKL. The V gene lost 0 bases and the J gene lost 4 bases, with 12 bases spanning the gap. The CDR3 bases are TGCGCCAGCAGCCAAGAATATGGACTGCGAGAGACCCAGTACTTC. It codes for CASSQEYGLRETQYF.

A single count supports this clone. The rearrangement links TRBV2 to TRBJ1-2; D uncertain. Germline loops: CDR1 SNHLY, CDR2 FYNNEI. The ends were cut back, 2 bases at V and 4 bases at J, with 11 bases in the middle. This CDR3 has 14 residues. CDR3 sequence reads: CASSESGSGYGYTF. CDR3 in DNA: TGTGCCAGCAGTGAATCGGGGAGCGGCTATGGCTACACCTTC.

The rearrangement uses TRBV5-5 and TRBJ2-7; 7 bases are shared with TRBD1. Trimming at V came to 1 base and at J to 2 bases, leaving 15 bases not matched to a gene. The germline V gene has CDR1 SGHKS and CDR2 YYEKEE (reference sequence). The CDR3 extends over 18 amino acids. The CDR3 bases are TGTGCCAGCAGCTTGCGTGAGGGGGCGATCCCTCTTGCCTACGAGCAGTACTTC. Its translation is CASSLREGAIPLAYEQYF.

This clone has just a few counts. Other DNA sequences in the sample encode the same CDR3. The chain couples TRBV11-2 to TRBJ2-7; 14 bases fit TRBD2. The V gene end was trimmed by 1 base and the J gene end by 7 bases; junction bases not matched to a gene: 6. Germline CDR1 and CDR2: SGHAT and FQNNGV. This CDR3 is 16 amino acids long. CDR3 DNA sequence: TGTGCCAGCAGCTTAGGGGGACTAGCGGGAGCTAGGGAGCAGTACTTC. This codes for CASSLGGLAGAREQYF.

V is TRBV28 and J is TRBJ2-7, with a tentative D call TRBD2 (5 bases). V was cut by 6 bases and J by 1 base, with 16 bases left in between. Germline CDR1 is MDHEN and CDR2 is SYDVKM. CDR3 length equals 15 residues. In DNA form, the CDR3 reads TGTGCCAGCAGCGGGAACCCGTTGTGGTCCTACGAGCAGTACTTC. Its translation is CASSGNPLWSYEQYF. Looking up the rest from reference TRBV28 and TRBJ2-7 gives the full variable domain: DVKVTQSSRYLVKRTGEKVFLECVQDMDHENMFWYRQDPGLGLRLIYFSYDVKMKEKGDIPEGYSVSREKKERFSLILESASTNQTSMYLCASSGNPLWSYEQYFGPGTRLTVT.

This rearrangement joins TRBV14 to TRBJ2-7; 12 bases map to TRBD2. Per the germline V gene, CDR1 is SGHDN and CDR2 is FVKESK. The CDR3 contains 13 residues. Trimming cost V 8 bases and J 2 bases; bases outside gene matches: 1. CDR3 bases: TGTGCCAGCCGGACTAGCGGGGCCTACGAGCAGTACTTC. It specifies CASRTSGAYEQYF.

The chain is built from TRBV7-9 and TRBJ2-7; no firm D call. V was shortened by 5 bases and J by 3 bases, with 11 bases between the two germline ends. CDR1 SEHNR and CDR2 FQNEAQ come from the germline V gene (reference sequence). The CDR3 length is 13 residues. The CDR3 here is CASSESLGYEQYF. The CDR3 coding sequence is TGTGCCAGCAGCGAATCCCTAGGCTACGAGCAGTACTTC.

The chain links TRBV28 to TRBJ2-7, with 10 bases aligning to TRBD2. This CDR3 is 16 amino acids long. V dropped 5 bases and J dropped 2; count of bases not matched to a gene: 9. Germline-derived CDR1 and CDR2 are MDHEN and SYDVKM. CDR3 coding DNA: TGTGCCAGCAGTCCCGGGTGGGGGACTAGCGCCTACGAGCAGTACTTC. Translated: CASSPGWGTSAYEQYF.

This clone was picked up one time. The chain couples TRBV27 to TRBJ1-5, with TRBD1 matching over 9 bases. Trimming at V came to 2 bases and at J to 5 bases, leaving 1 base not matched to a gene. CDR3 length: 14 amino acids. The germline V gene encodes CDR1 MNHEY and CDR2 SMNVEV (reference sequence). CDR3 in amino acids: CASSLTGGHQPQHF. The DNA of the CDR3 is TGTGCCAGCAGTTTAACAGGGGGCCATCAGCCCCAGCATTTT.

The rearrangement links TRBV30 to TRBJ2-2, with 7 bases that match TRBD2. Germline V gene sequence: CDR1 GTSNPN, CDR2 SVGIG (reference sequence). Trimming removed 7 bases from V and 5 bases from J; junction bases left unmatched: 10. The CDR3 length is 14 residues. For the CDR3, the DNA is TGTGCCTCCCCAGGTTGGGGGGGGACCGGGGAGCTGTTTTTT. It yields the protein CASPGWGGTGELFF.

The gene calls are TRBV7-9 and TRBJ2-1; 13 bases fit TRBD2. The CDR3 has 15 amino acids. V lost 5 bases, J lost 4 bases, and 2 bases stayed unmatched. Germline CDR1 and CDR2: SEHNR and FQNEAQ (reference sequence). CDR3 protein: CASSEGLAGYNEQFF. In nucleotides, the CDR3 is TGTGCCAGCAGCGAGGGACTAGCGGGGTACAATGAGCAGTTCTTC.